These 27 T cell receptor beta chains were all obtained from the same sample, sequenced in a study of identical twins (dated by TCRdb to about 2016). Libraries were made using 5' RACE. The reads were generated on an Illumina HiSeq 2000. TCRdb itself trimmed the public reads at Q25 with fastp, ran MiXCR and retained productive beta chains. Identical CDR3 protein sequences are pooled into one entry, listed with their most common genes and DNA. The sample records 500,000 to 700,000 distinct CDR3 sequences, around 7.5% of which are singletons. Of the sample, 1.6% is held by the ten largest clones. Separately, the same data were catalogued under a study of yellow fever vaccine responses in identical twins.

What was sequenced was PBMCs. The receptors here all came from a woman between 18 and 29 years old in good health.

The chain has TRBV20-1 and TRBJ2-2; 8 nucleotides align to TRBD1. Germline V gene data show CDR1 as DFQATT and CDR2 as SNEGSKA (reference sequence). The CDR3 covers 19 residues. V lost 1 base and J lost 6; bases outside the gene matches: 19. CDR3 in DNA: TGCAGTGCTAGAGTTAGTGCAGGGGGCGGCCATTACCCGGCCGGGGAGCTGTTTTTT. Residues: CSARVSAGGGHYPAGELFF.

The J gene is TRBJ2-7, the V gene TRBV20-1, with unresolved D. This CDR3 contains 13 residues. Trimming left V 1 base short and J 5 bases short, with 12 bases between. CDR1 is DFQATT and CDR2 is SNEGSKA in the germline V gene (reference sequence). The CDR3 coding sequence is TGCAGTGCTAGAGGCTCCCAGGCCCACGAGCAGTACGTC. Translation: CSARGSQAHEQYV.

V usage is TRBV5-1 and J usage is TRBJ1-4; 7 nucleotides align to TRBD1. J was trimmed by 8 bases and V by 1 base; bases with no gene match: 5. Germline V gene sequence: CDR1 SGHRS, CDR2 YFSETQ. The CDR3 extends over 14 amino acids. CDR3 in amino acids: CASSLRTGEEKLFF. In DNA form, the CDR3 reads TGCGCCAGCAGCTTGCGAACAGGGGAGGAAAAACTGTTTTTT.

This clonotype turned up a few times. This rearrangement joins TRBV7-3 to TRBJ2-1; D may match TRBD1 or TRBD2 (5 bases each). Germline CDR1 SGHTA, CDR2 FQGTGA. CDR3 length: 16 amino acids. V lost 1 base, J lost 5 bases, and 15 bases lay in between. CDR3 amino acids: CASSLNGGFRNNEQFF. CDR3 nucleotides: TGTGCCAGCAGCTTAAATGGGGGATTTAGAAACAATGAGCAGTTCTTC.

The chain employs TRBV6-1 and TRBJ1-6; possibly TRBD1 for D (5 bases). CDR3 size: 13 residues. Germline V CDR1 and CDR2: MNHNS, SASEGT. Trimming removed 8 bases at V and 6 bases at J, with 11 bases between. The CDR3 region is CASRVGGNSPLHF. The CDR3 nucleotides read TGTGCCAGCCGGGTTGGGGGTAATTCACCCCTCCACTTT.

This clonotype was seen ten or more times. J is TRBJ2-7 and V is TRBV2; D remains ambiguous. Trimming took off 6 bases at V and 3 bases at J, with 6 bases between the two ends. This CDR3 has 11 amino acids. CDR1 is SNHLY, CDR2 FYNNEI, per germline. CDR3 amino acids: CASSEYYEQYF. CDR3 bases: TGTGCCAGCAGCGAATACTACGAGCAGTACTTC.

The sample holds many counts of this clonotype. The genes are TRBV11-1 and TRBJ2-7; 12 bases agree with TRBD1. CDR3 length: 19 residues. CDR1 is SGHAT, CDR2 FQDESV, per germline (reference sequence). V dropped 5 bases and J dropped 1; count of bases not matched to a gene: 15. For the CDR3, the DNA is TGTGCCAGCAGCACCGAGTGGGACAGGGGGCTCTTATGGTCCTACGAGCAGTACTTC. This gives the protein CASSTEWDRGLLWSYEQYF.

This clonotype was detected ten times or more. The J gene is TRBJ1-4, the V gene TRBV2; weak D call: TRBD1 (5 bases). V was shortened by 10 bases and J by 7 bases, with 16 bases between the two germline ends. The CDR3 totals 13 residues. Per the germline V gene, CDR1 is SNHLY and CDR2 is FYNNEI. The CDR3 DNA reads TGTGCCAACCGGGACCTCGGCGGTGAAAAACTGTTTTTT. As protein: CANRDLGGEKLFF.

This clonotype was observed a handful of times. This chain joins TRBV12-3 or TRBV12-4 and TRBJ1-1; no clear D gene. V was clipped by 6 bases and J by 1 base, with 9 bases between them. The CDR3 has 13 amino acids. The CDR3 DNA follows: TGTGCCAGCAGGTGGGAGAAGAACACTGAAGCTTTCTTT. Translated, it gives CASRWEKNTEAFF.

This clonotype has a handful of counts. This sequence joins TRBV20-1 and TRBJ2-1; 9 bases align to TRBD2. Germline V gene lookup returns CDR1 DFQATT and CDR2 SNEGSKA (reference sequence). The V segment lost 4 bases and the J segment 0 bases; nucleotides outside the gene matches: 7. This CDR3 has 16 amino acids. The CDR3 nucleotides are TGCAGTGCTACCAGACTAGCGGATAGCTCCTACAATGAGCAGTTCTTC. Protein: CSATRLADSSYNEQFF.

This clonotype was seen a handful of times. The CDR3 DNA is TGCAGCGTTGCAGACAGGGTATCCTACAATGAGCAGTTCTTC. Translated: CSVADRVSYNEQFF. The chain combines TRBV29-1 with TRBJ2-1; 7 nucleotides agree with TRBD1. J was trimmed by 1 base and V by 4 bases; bases with no gene match: 4. CDR3 size: 14 residues. The germline gives CDR1 SQVTM, CDR2 ANQGSEA.

The genes are TRBV5-1 and TRBJ1-2; the match to TRBD1 covers 7 bases. The CDR3 has 16 residues. V shed 0 bases and J 2 bases; nucleotides not matched to a gene: 7. Germline CDR1 and CDR2: SGHRS and YFSETQ. This CDR3 reads CASSLVPGTANYGYTF. CDR3 nucleotides: TGCGCCAGCAGCTTGGTACCCGGGACAGCAAACTATGGCTACACCTTC.

The table lists this clonotype with many counts. This chain uses TRBV29-1 with TRBJ2-7; D gene unclear. Looked up from germline, CDR1 is SQVTM and CDR2 is ANQGSEA. The CDR3 sequence is 12 residues long. V was pared by 4 bases and J by 2 bases, with 9 bases between. Written as DNA, the CDR3 is TGCAGCGTTGCGCCTTCGACCTACGAGCAGTACTTC. Its translation: CSVAPSTYEQYF.

This clonotype was observed a few times. The V and J genes are TRBV7-2 and TRBJ2-5, with 13 bases that match TRBD2. V was clipped by 3 bases and J by 1 base; unmatched bases: 5. This CDR3 contains 17 residues. The germline V gene encodes CDR1 SGHTA and CDR2 FQGNSA. CDR3 protein: CASSLGTSGARQETQYF. The CDR3, as DNA: TGTGCCAGCAGCTTGGGGACTAGCGGGGCCCGCCAAGAGACCCAGTACTTC.

The V gene is TRBV2, the J gene TRBJ1-1; D is ambiguous. The germline CDR1 and CDR2 sequences are SNHLY and FYNNEI. V lost 9 bases to trimming and J lost 8 bases, with 10 bases between them. This CDR3 spans 10 amino acids. DNA for the CDR3: TGTGCCAGTGGCGGACGGGAAGCTTTCTTT. Protein: CASGGREAFF.

This clonotype has a count of ten or more. The genes are TRBV5-1 and TRBJ1-1; D possibly corresponds to TRBD1 (6 bases). Trimming removed 2 bases at V and 1 base at J, with 9 bases between. From germline, CDR1 is SGHRS and CDR2 YFSETQ. The CDR3 totals 14 residues. The CDR3 DNA reads TGCGCCAGCAGCTTACGGACAGCGAACACTGAAGCTTTCTTT. Residues: CASSLRTANTEAFF.

This clonotype was counted between two and nine times. The V and J genes are TRBV20-1 and TRBJ1-4; D is possibly TRBD1 (5 bases). V shed 3 bases and J shed 4 bases, with 12 bases lying between them. The length of the CDR3 is 14 residues. Germline V gene lookup returns CDR1 DFQATT and CDR2 SNEGSKA (reference sequence). CDR3 sequence reads: CSASLEGINEKLFF. CDR3 DNA: TGCAGTGCTAGCCTCGAGGGGATTAATGAAAAACTGTTTTTT.

This clonotype has only a few counts. The chain combines TRBV20-1 with TRBJ2-7; 7 positions match TRBD1. J lost 0 bases, V lost 4 bases, and 3 bases had no gene match. CDR1 DFQATT and CDR2 SNEGSKA come from the germline V gene (reference sequence). The CDR3 has 13 amino acids. Here the CDR3 reads CSAIGTVSYEQYF. CDR3 coding DNA: TGCAGTGCTATCGGGACAGTCTCCTACGAGCAGTACTTC.

This clonotype was detected only a few times. The chain joins TRBV12-3 or TRBV12-4 to TRBJ2-6, with TRBD1 matching 8 bases. The CDR3 loop spans 16 amino acids. The trim removed 3 bases at V and 4 bases at J, leaving 5 bases unmatched. The CDR3 loop reads CASSLDRARGANVLTF. As DNA, the CDR3 is TGTGCCAGCAGTTTGGACAGGGCGAGGGGGGCCAACGTCCTGACTTTC.

The chain is built from TRBV5-5 and TRBJ2-7; D not certain. V lost 0 bases, J lost 5 bases, and 6 bases lay in between. CDR3 size: 12 residues. The germline V gene has CDR1 SGHKS and CDR2 YYEKEE (reference sequence). The CDR3 sequence is CASSLERNEQYF. Here the CDR3 DNA reads TGTGCCAGCAGCTTGGAGAGGAACGAGCAGTACTTC.

This clonotype was seen a few times. J is TRBJ2-1 and V is TRBV7-3, with 8 bases that match TRBD2. J lost 5 bases, V lost 2 bases, and 5 bases had no gene match. From germline, CDR1 is SGHTA and CDR2 FQGTGA. The CDR3 is 15 residues long. The CDR3 nucleotides read TGTGCCAGCAGCTTACCAGCGGGAGTTAACAATGAGCAGTTCTTC. This translates into CASSLPAGVNNEQFF.

This clonotype was counted between two and nine times. This chain uses TRBV7-8 with TRBJ1-2; the match to TRBD1 covers 8 bases. Germline values: CDR1 SGHVS, CDR2 FQNEAQ. CDR3 length equals 16 residues. V was pared by 5 bases and J by 4 bases, with 12 bases of the junction left unmatched. The chain's CDR3 is CASSPRPTGGGYGYTF. As DNA, the CDR3 is TGTGCCAGCAGCCCCCGCCCTACAGGGGGGGGCTATGGCTACACCTTC.

This clonotype was picked up many times. V and J are TRBV5-1 and TRBJ2-4; no firm D call. Trimming removed 2 bases at V and 7 bases at J, with 4 bases between. This CDR3 has 11 residues. Germline CDR1 reads SGHRS; CDR2 reads YFSETQ. In nucleotides, the CDR3 is TGCGCCAGCAGCTTTAGGAACATTCAGTACTTC. Protein: CASSFRNIQYF. The whole variable domain, remainder taken from reference TRBV5-1 and TRBJ2-4, is KAGVTQTPRYLIKTRGQQVTLSCSPISGHRSVSWYQQTPGQGLQFLFEYFSETQRNKGNFPGRFSGRQFSNSRSEMNVSTLELGDSALYLCASSFRNIQYFGAGTRLSVL.

V and J are TRBV9 and TRBJ2-3; D call uncertain. Germline V gene sequence: CDR1 SGDLS, CDR2 YYNGEE. V was pared by 0 bases and J by 2 bases, with 16 bases between. The CDR3 is 17 amino acids. As DNA, the CDR3 is TGTGCCAGCAGCGTAGAGGACGGCCACCTCCTCACAGATACGCAGTATTTT. Translation gives CASSVEDGHLLTDTQYF.

This clonotype was counted only a few times. J is TRBJ2-3 and V is TRBV12-3 or TRBV12-4, with TRBD2 identical over 9 bases. V was pared by 1 base and J by 6 bases, with 2 bases of the junction left unmatched. This CDR3 is built from 14 residues. The CDR3 coding sequence is TGTGCCAGCAGTTTAGGCGGGGGGGGGGATACGCAGTATTTT. Its translation is CASSLGGGGDTQYF.

This clonotype appeared once. The chain employs TRBV15 and TRBJ1-5, with D unclear. Germline CDR1 LNHNV, CDR2 YYDKDF (reference sequence). The CDR3 loop spans 17 amino acids. V dropped 0 bases and J dropped 3 bases, with 15 bases sitting between them. CDR3 protein: CATSRDFRHRANQPQHF. CDR3 nucleotides: TGTGCCACCAGCAGAGATTTTAGACACCGGGCCAATCAGCCCCAGCATTTT.

The CDR3 DNA follows: TGTGCCAGCTCACTAACGTCCGGGACAGGGACCTACGAGCAGTACGTC. This gives the protein CASSLTSGTGTYEQYV. The V gene is TRBV18, the J gene TRBJ2-7; 9 positions agree with TRBD1. Trimming removed 4 bases from V and 2 bases from J; junction bases left unmatched: 9. There are 16 residues in the CDR3. Looked up from germline, CDR1 is KGHSH and CDR2 is LQKENI.